Each of the 23 T cell receptor beta chains below was sequenced from the same sample in a study of response to subunit inactivated influenza vaccine. TCRdb re-called the RT-PCR reads with MiXCR, one entry per CDR3 protein. The sample has 590,000 or so distinct CDR3 sequences; around 13% are singletons. The source material was PBMCs from blood, sampled roughly 2 weeks before vaccination. These receptors were taken from a man aged 45-65 years who received an inactivated influenza vaccine.

The V gene is TRBV6-1, the J gene TRBJ1-4; D ambiguous. Germline V gene sequence: CDR1 MNHNS, CDR2 SASEGT. The CDR3 sequence is 13 residues long. Deletions cut 6 bases from V and 4 bases from J, with 9 bases between. CDR3 nucleotide sequence: TGTGCCAGCAGGATGCGGAGTAATGAAAAACTGTTTTTT. Its translation is CASRMRSNEKLFF.

This clonotype came up a few times. This chain connects TRBV10-3 to TRBJ2-7; D might be TRBD1 or TRBD2, each matching 5 bases. Germline V CDR1 and CDR2: ENHRY, SYGVKD. Deletions cut 4 bases from V and 0 bases from J, with 13 bases between. The CDR3 extends over 15 amino acids. CDR3 sequence: CAISAGPLVSYEQYF. The CDR3, as DNA: TGTGCCATCAGTGCGGGACCGTTGGTCTCCTACGAGCAGTACTTC.

This clonotype was detected a few times. V gene TRBV20-1 combines with J gene TRBJ2-7, with no clear D. V dropped 5 bases and J dropped 0 bases, with 14 bases sitting between them. The CDR3 runs 14 residues. CDR1 and CDR2 (germline): DFQATT, SNEGSKA (reference sequence). CDR3 DNA sequence: TGCAGTGCTCGTAGCCGCAATGGCTCCTACGAGCAGTACTTC. This gives the protein CSARSRNGSYEQYF.

This clonotype has more than one count but fewer than ten. A junction end diverges from the germline sequence, so it may reflect a read error. The chain carries TRBV5-1 and TRBJ1-1; D gene uncertain. CDR1 and CDR2 (germline): SGHRS, YFSETQ. The CDR3 has 16 amino acids. The CDR3 sequence is CASSLTTTQLNTEAFF. CDR3 sequence (DNA): TGCGCCAGCAGCTTGACGACAACCCAATTGAACACTGAAGCCTTCTTT.

The chain has TRBV6-1 and TRBJ2-3; TRBD2 matches 7 bases. This CDR3 has 14 residues. From germline, CDR1 is MNHNS and CDR2 SASEGT. Trimming at V came to 10 bases and at J to 1 base, leaving 8 bases not matched to a gene. The CDR3 loop is CATRLARRTDTQYF. The CDR3 DNA follows: TGTGCCACCCGACTAGCCCGCCGCACAGATACGCAGTATTTT.

This clonotype was detected only a few times. V and J are TRBV20-1 and TRBJ2-1, with TRBD1 as a possible D gene (5 bases). Germline V gives CDR1 DFQATT, CDR2 SNEGSKA (reference sequence). Trimming shortened V by 0 bases and J by 5 bases, and 17 bases separated the two germline ends. The length of the CDR3 is 16 residues. The CDR3: CSARDRSRAFNNEQFF. In DNA, the CDR3 is TGCAGTGCTAGAGATAGGTCCAGGGCCTTCAACAATGAGCAGTTCTTC.

This clonotype was detected ten times or more. V is TRBV20-1 and J is TRBJ2-1, with 7 nucleotides matching TRBD2. This CDR3 has 13 amino acids. Germline V CDR1 and CDR2: DFQATT, SNEGSKA (reference sequence). V dropped 3 bases and J dropped 3; count of bases not matched to a gene: 2. The CDR3 coding sequence is TGCAGTGCTAGCGGGAGGTTCTACAATGAGCAGTTCTTC. Translation: CSASGRFYNEQFF.

This clonotype showed up just a few times. The chain recombines TRBV20-1 with TRBJ2-7, with 8 positions matching TRBD2. Trimming cost V 3 bases and J 0 bases; bases outside gene matches: 4. This CDR3 is 14 amino acids long. Germline CDR1 is DFQATT and CDR2 is SNEGSKA (reference sequence). CDR3 in DNA: TGCAGTGCTAGCGAGCGGGGGAACTCCTACGAGCAGTACTTC. It specifies CSASERGNSYEQYF.

This clonotype was recorded a few times. The chain carries TRBV6-1 and TRBJ1-5; 11 nucleotides align to TRBD1. Germline CDR1 is MNHNS and CDR2 is SASEGT. The CDR3 sequence is 16 residues long. The junction had 4 bases not matched to a gene; V was cut back by 4 bases and J by 2 bases. Here the CDR3 DNA reads TGTGCCAGCAGTGCGCGGACAGGGGGCGGCAATCAGCCCCAGCATTTT. It translates to CASSARTGGGNQPQHF.

This clonotype has only a few counts. This rearrangement joins TRBV29-1 to TRBJ2-7; 13 nucleotides line up with TRBD2. After removal of 7 bases from V and 4 bases from J, the junction contained 10 bases not matched to a gene. Germline V gene data show CDR1 as SQVTM and CDR2 as ANQGSEA. This CDR3 region has 15 residues. CDR3 region: CSAVGTSGIEYEQYF. The DNA for the CDR3 is TGCAGCGCTGTTGGGACTAGCGGGATTGAATACGAGCAGTACTTC.

This clonotype was observed a handful of times. The chain carries TRBV12-3 or TRBV12-4 and TRBJ2-3; 10 positions agree with TRBD2. Losses at the gene ends were 1 base for V and 1 base for J; bases not matched to a gene: 14. The CDR3 contains 20 residues. CDR3 in amino acids: CASSLEGLAAKDIGTDTQYF. As DNA, the CDR3 is TGTGCCAGCAGTTTAGAAGGACTAGCGGCCAAGGATATCGGCACAGATACGCAGTATTTT.

This clonotype was detected only a few times. The chain uses TRBV6-2 or TRBV6-3 and TRBJ1-3; the D is unclear. The CDR3 is 15 amino acids. V lost 4 bases to trimming and J lost 0 bases, with 10 bases between them. Germline CDR1 MNHEY, CDR2 SVGEGT. CDR3 DNA: TGTGCCAGCAGTTCCCGGAGGCCCTCTGGAAACACCATATATTTT. Amino acid sequence: CASSSRRPSGNTIYF.

The V gene is TRBV6-5, the J gene TRBJ2-3; 10 bases line up with TRBD1. J lost 2 bases, V lost 4 bases, and 9 bases had no gene match. This CDR3 has 17 residues. The germline V gene encodes CDR1 MNHEY and CDR2 SVGAGI. CDR3 in amino acids: CASSWDPGQGNTDTQYF. CDR3 nucleotide sequence: TGTGCCAGCAGTTGGGACCCGGGACAGGGGAACACAGATACGCAGTATTTT.

This clonotype was detected many times. V gene TRBV12-3 or TRBV12-4 combines with J gene TRBJ2-5; TRBD1 matches 9 bases. The V segment lost 6 bases and the J segment 4 bases; nucleotides outside the gene matches: 3. This CDR3 has 13 residues. DNA for the CDR3: TGTGCCAGCAGGCGACAGGGGGGAGAGACCCAGTACTTC. As protein: CASRRQGGETQYF.

There are many counts of this clonotype. This sequence joins TRBV24-1 and TRBJ1-4; the D gene is possibly TRBD1 (6 bases). Germline CDR1 is KGHDR and CDR2 is SFDVKD. The CDR3 runs 14 residues. Trimming took off 9 bases at V and 7 bases at J, with 17 bases between the two ends. Here the CDR3 reads CATSMGGSGEKLFF. The CDR3 coding sequence is TGTGCCACCTCCATGGGGGGCTCTGGTGAAAAACTGTTTTTT.

V and J are TRBV25-1 and TRBJ2-1, with 10 nucleotides matching TRBD2. V lost 2 bases, J lost 0 bases, and 4 bases stayed unmatched. The germline gives CDR1 MGHDK, CDR2 SYGVNS. The CDR3 loop spans 17 amino acids. For the CDR3, the DNA is TGTGCCAGCAGTGAAGAGAAGCGGGGGGGCTCCTACAATGAGCAGTTCTTC. As protein: CASSEEKRGGSYNEQFF.

The rearrangement uses TRBV5-5 and TRBJ2-7; D possibly corresponds to TRBD1 (5 bases). The V and J ends lost 0 bases and 3 bases respectively, with 19 bases between them. CDR1 SGHKS and CDR2 YYEKEE come from the germline V gene (reference sequence). The CDR3 contains 17 residues. In nucleotides, the CDR3 is TGTGCCAGCAGCTTGGCCATAAGTAGCAGGGATAACTACGAGCAGTACTTC. Its protein product is CASSLAISSRDNYEQYF. Based on the CDR3 plus reference TRBV5-5 and TRBJ2-7, the full variable domain is DAGVTQSPTHLIKTRGQQVTLRCSPISGHKSVSWYQQVLGQGPQFIFQYYEKEERGRGNFPDRFSARQFPNYSSELNVNALLLGDSALYLCASSLAISSRDNYEQYFGPGTRLTVT.

This clonotype has only a few counts. The J gene is TRBJ1-2, the V gene TRBV20-1, with 7 positions matching TRBD1. Germline-derived CDR1 and CDR2 are DFQATT and SNEGSKA (reference sequence). This CDR3 comprises 13 residues. V gave up 6 bases and J gave up 1 base; unmatched junction bases: 5. The CDR3: CSARDSDNYGYTF. In DNA, the CDR3 is TGCAGTGCGCGGGACAGTGATAACTATGGCTACACCTTC.

The CDR3: CASSSSGAVNTEAFF. The CDR3, as DNA: TGTGCCAGCAGTTCGTCAGGGGCGGTGAACACTGAAGCTTTCTTT. V usage is TRBV12-3 or TRBV12-4 and J usage is TRBJ1-1; possibly TRBD1 for D (6 bases). The V end lost 4 bases, the J end lost 0 bases, and 12 bases lay between the germline ends. The CDR3 is 15 amino acids.

This clonotype was counted many times. The chain carries TRBV28 and TRBJ2-2, with 12 bases aligning to TRBD2. CDR1 MDHEN and CDR2 SYDVKM come from the germline V gene. V trimming: 5 bases; J trimming: 6 bases; junction bases outside the gene matches: 13. The CDR3 is 18 amino acids. For the CDR3, the DNA is TGTGCCAGCAGTCCCACTCGACTAGCGGGAGCCTCGGCCGGGGAGCTGTTTTTT. Amino acids: CASSPTRLAGASAGELFF.

The chain uses TRBV11-1 and TRBJ2-5; 7 bases line up with TRBD2. V was pared by 5 bases and J by 5 bases, with 8 bases of the junction left unmatched. Germline CDR1 and CDR2: SGHAT and FQDESV (reference sequence). The CDR3 spans 14 residues. CDR3 coding DNA: TGTGCCAGCAGCCGATACGGACTAGATGAGACCCAGTACTTC. Its protein is CASSRYGLDETQYF.

This clonotype was picked up a small number of times. This sequence joins TRBV7-2 and TRBJ2-1; D may be TRBD2 (6 bases). The CDR3 sequence is 17 residues long. Trimming removed 1 base at V and 0 bases at J, with 13 bases between. Germline loops: CDR1 SGHTA, CDR2 FQGNSA. CDR3 in DNA: TGTGCCAGCAGCTTAGGCCTCCTAGCGCGCTCCTACAATGAGCAGTTCTTC. Its translation: CASSLGLLARSYNEQFF.

This clonotype was detected only a few times. CDR3 bases: TGTGCCAGCAGTTTCTCCGGGCACCCTATTTACGAGCAGTACTTC. Amino acid sequence: CASSFSGHPIYEQYF. The J gene is TRBJ2-7, the V gene TRBV27; D is undetermined. CDR3 length: 15 residues. The germline V gene has CDR1 MNHEY and CDR2 SMNVEV (reference sequence). V was clipped by 3 bases and J by 4 bases, with 16 bases between them.